Shown below are 9 T cell receptor beta chains from a single sample sequenced in a study of shared clonotypes between healthy human individuals. The repertoire was sequenced with immunoSEQ multiplex PCR; TCRdb's copy has only in-frame clones and lacks some. The sample carries about 490,000 clones, roughly 85% recorded once. Sequencing input: PBMCs. The receptor source for this set is a woman between 40 and 55 years old in good health. Some clones in this sample may be carry-over from other donors' samples.

Notes on this clone: A much more abundant neighbour one base away suggests this may be a read error. This chain connects TRBV4-1 to TRBJ1-5; possibly TRBD1 for D (6 bases). Germline V gene data show CDR1 as MGHRA and CDR2 as YSYEKL. This CDR3 has 16 residues. The CDR3 nucleotides read TGCGCCAGCAGCCAAGGGACAGCTGATAGCAATCAGTCCCAGCATTTT. Translated, it gives CASSQGTADSNQSQHF.

V gene TRBV5-1 combines with J gene TRBJ1-1, with a tentative D call TRBD1 (6 bases). The CDR3 runs to 14 residues. Germline lookup yields CDR1 SGHRS and CDR2 YFSETQ. Trimming left V 2 bases short and J 2 bases short, with 10 bases between. Here the CDR3 reads CASSFWGGNTEAFF. The CDR3 region has the DNA TGCGCCAGCAGCTTTTGGGGGGGCAACACTGAAGCTTTCTTT.

Comments on this clone: A far larger clone is a single base away, which makes a read error likely. The sample has other DNA sequences that encode this CDR3 too. The chain carries TRBV6-1 and TRBJ2-7; maybe TRBD2 (6 bases). V lost 0 bases and J lost 1, with 10 bases in between. The CDR3 sequence is 15 residues long. The germline gives CDR1 MNHNS, CDR2 SASEGT. The CDR3 sequence is CASSEAEEGSYEQYF. CDR3 in DNA: TGTGCCAGCAGTGAAGCAGAGGAGGGGTCCTACGAGCAGTACTTC.

The rearrangement joins TRBV7-3 to TRBJ2-2; TRBD1 is a possible D gene (5 bases). The CDR3 has 14 residues. V was cut by 1 base and J by 7 bases, with 10 bases left in between. Germline CDR1 and CDR2: SGHTA and FQGTGA. The DNA for the CDR3 is TGTGCCAGCAGCTTAAGGGGCTTTGACGGGGAGCTGTTTTTT. Amino acid sequence: CASSLRGFDGELFF. Variable domain in full (rest from reference TRBV7-3 and TRBJ2-2): GAGVSQTPSNKVTEKGKYVELRCDPISGHTALYWYRQSLGQGPEFLIYFQGTGAADDSGLPNDRFFAVRPEGSVSTLKIQRTERGDSAVYLCASSLRGFDGELFFGEGSRLTVL.

CDR3 bases: TGTGCCAGCAGCCTCCAGAGTACCAGGGGCGCCTCCTACGAGCAGTACTTC. This sequence encodes CASSLQSTRGASYEQYF. The chain links TRBV7-2 to TRBJ2-7; perhaps TRBD1 as D (6 bases). V was clipped by 5 bases and J by 0 bases, with 20 bases between them. The CDR3 has 17 amino acids. Germline-derived CDR1 and CDR2 are SGHTA and FQGNSA.

The chain is built from TRBV6-1 and TRBJ1-2; no clear D gene. V was cut by 6 bases and J by 8 bases, with 10 bases left in between. Germline CDR1 is MNHNS and CDR2 is SASEGT. The CDR3 extends over 11 amino acids. The CDR3 DNA reads as TGTGCCAGCAGAGTAGGCGAAGGCTACACCTTC. This encodes CASRVGEGYTF.

The chain is built from TRBV2 and TRBJ1-5; D unclear. The CDR3 totals 13 residues. The V gene lost 8 bases and the J gene lost 5 bases, with 13 bases spanning the gap. Germline V CDR1 and CDR2: SNHLY, FYNNEI. In DNA form, the CDR3 reads TGTGCCAGCGGTCGGCAGACTTATCAGCCCCAGCATTTT. Translated: CASGRQTYQPQHF.

The chain is built from TRBV11-2 and TRBJ1-4, with a tentative D call TRBD1 (6 bases). The V end lost 5 bases, the J end lost 3 bases, and 10 bases lay between the germline ends. The CDR3 runs to 14 residues. Germline V lookup: CDR1 SGHAT, CDR2 FQNNGV. Here the CDR3 reads CASSPGQPNEKLFF. As DNA, the CDR3 is TGTGCCAGCAGCCCGGGACAACCTAATGAAAAACTGTTTTTT.

This clone appeared a single time. J is TRBJ1-2 and V is TRBV29-1; weak D call: TRBD1 (5 bases). The germline gives CDR1 SQVTM, CDR2 ANQGSEA. V shed 3 bases and J shed 1 base, with 6 bases lying between them. The CDR3 extends over 12 amino acids. The CDR3 loop is CSVEGDNYGYTF. The DNA of the CDR3 is TGCAGCGTTGAGGGGGATAACTATGGCTACACCTTC.